This T cell receptor beta chain was captured in a study of T cell repertoires in cytomegalovirus infection. Study details: Indicated by public TCR beta signatures were CMV infection and matching HLA type.

Each CDR3 protein is one row after TCRdb ran MiXCR on the reads. Of around 800,000 distinct CDR3 sequences listed, about 30% are singletons. Regarding the study as a whole: Totalled public TCR beta family frequency picked out people who carried CMV plus the relevant HLA.

Germline V gene data show CDR1 as MNHEY and CDR2 as SVGEGT. The CDR3 totals 15 residues. Trimming pared 6 bases from V and 3 bases from J, leaving 15 bases between. Regarding this clonotype: What it binds is unknown.

This TCR was recovered from a human donor in good health (CMV status not recorded). Some clones in this sample may be carry-over from other donors' samples. The chain combines TRBV6-2 or TRBV6-3 with TRBJ2-4, with TRBD1 as a possible D gene (5 bases). The sample in question was cultured CD8+ T cells from PBMCs, obtained from culture after CMV antigen stimulation. CDR3 nucleotide sequence: TGTGCCAGCAGGCAAGGGGCCGCGGACAAAAACATTCAGTACTTC. Its protein product is CASRQGAADKNIQYF.